These 21 T cell receptor beta chains came from one sample sequenced in a study of radiotherapy plus CTLA-4 blockade in lung cancer. Profiling relied on immunoSEQ multiplex PCR, and the TCRdb table lists in-frame clones only, not all of them. The sample holds more than 95,000 clones, 65% to 75% seen once. Sequences were derived from peripheral blood, sampled from a patient treated with radiotherapy plus ipilimumab. The receptors derive from a human donor with non-small cell lung cancer who had a partial response to radiotherapy plus ipilimumab. Some clones in this sample may be carry-over from other donors' samples.

The V and J genes are TRBV7-6 and TRBJ2-3, with 8 bases aligning to TRBD1. The CDR3 has 17 amino acids. In germline, CDR1 is SGHVS, CDR2 FNYEAQ. V was clipped by 1 base and J by 0 bases; unmatched bases: 6. This CDR3 reads CASSLVGQGFSTDTQYF. The CDR3 DNA reads as TGTGCCAGCAGCTTAGTCGGACAGGGATTTAGCACAGATACGCAGTATTTT.

The CDR3 sequence: CAWSRIGVWPQHF. CDR3 DNA: TGTGCCTGGAGCCGGATAGGGGTATGGCCCCAGCATTTT. The chain recombines TRBV30 with TRBJ1-5; D possibly corresponds to TRBD1 (5 bases). This CDR3 has 13 residues. Germline V lookup: CDR1 GTSNPN, CDR2 SVGIG (reference sequence). Trimming left V 3 bases short and J 9 bases short, with 15 bases between.

V and J are TRBV19 and TRBJ2-7, with TRBD1 identical over 11 bases. The germline V gene has CDR1 LNHDA and CDR2 SQIVND (reference sequence). Losses at the gene ends were 4 bases for V and 2 bases for J; bases not matched to a gene: 4. The CDR3 is 15 residues long. The CDR3 is CASSTGQGGTYEQYF. CDR3 sequence (DNA): TGTGCCAGTAGTACGGGACAGGGGGGAACCTACGAGCAGTACTTC.

Only a few counts were recorded for this clone. For the CDR3, the DNA is TGCGCCAGCAGCCAAAGGTTTGCAGGACAGTACCAAGAGACCCAGTACTTC. Translation: CASSQRFAGQYQETQYF. The chain is built from TRBV4-1 and TRBJ2-5, with a tentative D call TRBD1 (6 bases). CDR1 MGHRA and CDR2 YSYEKL come from the germline V gene. V lost 2 bases and J 0 bases, leaving 16 bases between the germline ends. The CDR3 length is 17 residues.

The J gene is TRBJ2-3, the V gene TRBV7-9; 10 bases align to TRBD1. The CDR3 has 15 amino acids. J was trimmed by 4 bases and V by 3 bases; bases with no gene match: 4. Germline CDR1 reads SEHNR; CDR2 reads FQNEAQ (reference sequence). The CDR3 DNA follows: TGTGCCAGCAGCTTCGAGGGACAGGGGTCAGATACGCAGTATTTT. It is translated as CASSFEGQGSDTQYF.

The chain links TRBV6-5 to TRBJ1-3; TRBD1 might be the D (5 bases). V was shortened by 6 bases and J by 8 bases, with 20 bases between the two germline ends. There are 15 residues in the CDR3. Germline CDR1 reads MNHEY; CDR2 reads SVGAGI. In DNA form, the CDR3 reads TGTGCCAGCAGGCGGGTCCCTTGGGGGGATTACACCATATATTTT. This translates into CASRRVPWGDYTIYF.

The chain recombines TRBV10-1 with TRBJ2-3; 7 nucleotides agree with TRBD2. Trimming removed 4 bases from V and 8 bases from J; junction bases left unmatched: 3. Germline V gene sequence: CDR1 WNHNN, CDR2 SYGVQD (reference sequence). The CDR3 has 12 residues. The DNA for the CDR3 is TGCGCCAGCAGTGCGATAGCGGGTACGCAGTATTTT. Its protein is CASSAIAGTQYF.

The V gene is TRBV4-3, the J gene TRBJ2-1; TRBD2 agrees at 9 bases. There are 14 residues in the CDR3. V was pared by 4 bases and J by 4 bases, with 2 bases of the junction left unmatched. The germline CDR1 and CDR2 sequences are LGHNA and YSLEER. Here the CDR3 reads CASSPAGGYNEQFF. DNA for the CDR3: TGCGCCAGCAGCCCAGCGGGGGGTTACAATGAGCAGTTCTTC.

The V and J genes are TRBV7-9 and TRBJ2-2; TRBD2 matches 13 bases. The CDR3 covers 18 residues. After removal of 4 bases from V and 4 bases from J, the junction contained 9 bases not matched to a gene. Per germline, CDR1 SEHNR and CDR2 FQNEAQ (reference sequence). CDR3 sequence: CASSSGLAGVSVTGELFF. DNA of the CDR3: TGTGCCAGCAGCTCAGGACTAGCGGGAGTGAGTGTCACCGGGGAGCTGTTTTTT.

The genes are TRBV7-8 and TRBJ2-1, with D unclear. The CDR3 length is 14 residues. The V and J ends lost 1 base and 9 bases respectively, with 13 bases between them. Germline loops: CDR1 SGHVS, CDR2 FQNEAQ. The CDR3 nucleotides read TGTGCCAGCAGCTTAGATAGCTTAGGTTTTGAGCAGTTCTTC. Its translation is CASSLDSLGFEQFF. The whole variable domain, remainder taken from reference TRBV7-8 and TRBJ2-1, is GAGVSQSPRYKVAKRGQDVALRCDPISGHVSLFWYQQALGQGPEFLTYFQNEAQLDKSGLPSDRFFAERPEGSVSTLKIQRTQQEDSAVYLCASSLDSLGFEQFFGPGTRLTVL.

The chain carries TRBV5-6 and TRBJ2-1, with D possibly TRBD2 on 5 matching bases. V dropped 5 bases and J dropped 0 bases, with 12 bases sitting between them. Germline CDR1 reads SGHDT; CDR2 reads YYEEEE. CDR3 length equals 15 residues. CDR3 DNA: TGTGCCAGCAGGAACAGCGGAGGCTCCTACAATGAGCAGTTCTTC. Protein product: CASRNSGGSYNEQFF.

The chain uses TRBV28 and TRBJ2-4; 8 bases match TRBD1. The CDR3 extends over 17 amino acids. J was trimmed by 0 bases and V by 6 bases; bases with no gene match: 10. Germline V gene sequence: CDR1 MDHEN, CDR2 SYDVKM. The CDR3 region has the DNA TGTGCCAGCAGAGGCCAGGGACAGGCGTTAGCCAAAAACATTCAGTACTTC. Translated: CASRGQGQALAKNIQYF.

The chain couples TRBV4-3 to TRBJ1-2; TRBD1 might be the D (6 bases). CDR3 length: 15 residues. V was clipped by 0 bases and J by 7 bases, with 15 bases between them. Germline loops: CDR1 LGHNA, CDR2 YSLEER. The CDR3 DNA is TGCGCCAGCAGCCAAGAGGATCAGGGGTACGCTGGCTACACCTTC. Its protein product is CASSQEDQGYAGYTF.

The chain has TRBV9 and TRBJ2-2, with 9 bases identical to TRBD2. The CDR3 consists of 16 residues. Germline V gene data show CDR1 as SGDLS and CDR2 as YYNGEE. The J segment lost 4 bases and the V segment lost 2 bases, leaving 6 bases of the junction unmatched. CDR3 DNA: TGTGCCAGCAGCGTTTTAGCGGGAGATGTCACCGGGGAGCTGTTTTTT. Encoded protein: CASSVLAGDVTGELFF.

The rearrangement joins TRBV9 to TRBJ2-3; weak D call: TRBD2 (5 bases). V lost 0 bases and J lost 3, with 14 bases in between. The CDR3 length is 16 residues. The V gene's germline CDR1 is SGDLS and CDR2 YYNGEE. The CDR3 region has the DNA TGTGCCAGCAGCGTAGCTACGGATCGGGGAACAGATACGCAGTATTTT. Translation gives CASSVATDRGTDTQYF.

The chain employs TRBV4-3 and TRBJ1-4, with 9 positions matching TRBD1. Looked up from germline, CDR1 is LGHNA and CDR2 is YSLEER. The V and J ends lost 1 base and 7 bases, in that order; junction bases with no gene match: 4. This CDR3 has 15 residues. CDR3 nucleotides: TGCGCCAGCAGCCAAGCCGACAGGGGGGGTGAAAAACTGTTTTTT. The encoded protein is CASSQADRGGEKLFF.

The rearrangement links TRBV10-3 to TRBJ2-3; D is unclear. The CDR3 is 12 residues long. The germline V and J ends were trimmed by 8 bases and 2 bases, with 8 bases remaining between them. Germline V CDR1 and CDR2: ENHRY, SYGVKD. In nucleotides, the CDR3 is TGTGCCATCGCGACAACCACAGATACGCAGTATTTT. Protein sequence: CAIATTTDTQYF.

The chain joins TRBV6-6 to TRBJ2-5; 8 nucleotides match TRBD2. The trim removed 6 bases at V and 0 bases at J, leaving 9 bases unmatched. The CDR3 has 16 amino acids. Germline V CDR1 and CDR2: MNHNY, SVGAGI (reference sequence). Here the CDR3 DNA reads TGTGCCAGCAGAGATAGCGGGGCCGCGTACCAAGAGACCCAGTACTTC. Its translation: CASRDSGAAYQETQYF.

The rearrangement links TRBV6-5 to TRBJ2-5; 10 positions agree with TRBD1. Trimming took 0 bases from V and 1 from J; bases not matched to a gene: 2. CDR1 and CDR2 from the germline V gene are MNHEY and SVGAGI. The CDR3 has 16 amino acids. The DNA for the CDR3 is TGTGCCAGCAGTTACTCCCGGACAGGGGGCCAAGAGACCCAGTACTTC. This encodes CASSYSRTGGQETQYF.

This clone came up once. This rearrangement joins TRBV7-2 to TRBJ2-3, with D possibly being TRBD1 (5 bases). V shed 1 base and J shed 0 bases, with 8 bases lying between them. The germline CDR1 and CDR2 sequences are SGHTA and FQGNSA. CDR3 length: 15 residues. The CDR3 is CASSLVAGSTDTQYF. The CDR3 DNA reads TGTGCCAGCAGCTTAGTGGCAGGGAGCACAGATACGCAGTATTTT. The full variable domain, in which reference TRBV7-2 and TRBJ2-3 provide the parts outside the CDR3, is GAGVSQSPSNKVTEKGKDVELRCDPISGHTALYWYRQSLGQGLEFLIYFQGNSAPDKSGLPSDRFSAERTGGSVSTLTIQRTQQEDSAVYLCASSLVAGSTDTQYFGPGTRLTVL.

Here the CDR3 reads CASRTSSGTGGHTEAFF. The DNA for the CDR3 is TGCGCCAGCAGGACCTCCAGCGGGACAGGGGGCCATACTGAAGCTTTCTTT. The chain combines TRBV5-1 with TRBJ1-1; 12 bases match TRBD1. Trimming at V came to 5 bases and at J to 5 bases, leaving 13 bases not matched to a gene. The CDR3 loop spans 17 amino acids. Looked up from germline, CDR1 is SGHRS and CDR2 is YFSETQ.